Each of the 28 T cell receptor beta chains below was sequenced from the same sample in a study of tumor-infiltrating lymphocytes in primary liver carcinoma. Germline DNA was also extracted, with blood RNA taken from unsorted whole blood. The template, around 520 ng total RNA, yielded TCR beta cDNA made with a constant-region primer. ARM-PCR was slightly modified, and three nested multiplex PCR rounds with it gave rise to the TCR beta libraries. The first two PCR rounds used TRBV1-TRBV30 forward primers with a C-beta reverse primer, about 10 cycles each. TCRdb re-called the multiplex PCR reads with MiXCR, one entry per CDR3 protein. The sample lists 320,000 or so distinct CDR3 sequences, around three fifths seen once, with approximately 9% in the top ten. Sequencing was done on a sample of peripheral blood. The receptor source for this set is a middle-aged man with primary liver carcinoma and hepatitis B virus infection.

The rearrangement uses TRBV12-3 or TRBV12-4 and TRBJ1-2, with TRBD1 as a possible D gene (6 bases). The CDR3 covers 17 residues. Trimming removed 3 bases from V and 6 bases from J, with 23 bases in between. CDR3 in amino acids: CASSFVPGSGDFNGYTF. The CDR3 nucleotides are TGTGCCAGCAGTTTCGTGCCTGGGTCAGGGGATTTCAATGGCTACACCTTC.

As to this clonotype: Possible read error: a much larger clone is one base away. This rearrangement joins TRBV4-1 to TRBJ2-1, with D possibly matching TRBD1 (5 bases). Looked up from germline, CDR1 is MGHRA and CDR2 is YSYEKL. V dropped 4 bases and J dropped 5 bases, with 12 bases sitting between them. This CDR3 is built from 14 residues. In nucleotides, the CDR3 is TGCGCCAGCAGCCTCCGCGACAGCAACAATGAGCAGTTCTTC. Residues: CASSLRDSNNEQFF.

Many counts were recorded for this clonotype. The rearrangement links TRBV29-1 to TRBJ2-1; TRBD2 is a possible D gene (5 bases). Trimming shortened V by 4 bases and J by 3 bases, and 7 bases separated the two germline ends. The germline CDR1 and CDR2 sequences are SQVTM and ANQGSEA. The CDR3 extends over 12 amino acids. The CDR3 DNA reads as TGCAGCGTTGGTGGAGGCTACAATGAGCAGTTCTTC. This translates into CSVGGGYNEQFF.

At least ten counts were recorded for this clonotype. This chain uses TRBV10-3 with TRBJ2-7; D is possibly TRBD2 (5 bases). The CDR3 consists of 15 residues. The germline V gene has CDR1 ENHRY and CDR2 SYGVKD. The ends were cut back, 3 bases at V and 0 bases at J, with 12 bases in the middle. CDR3 region: CAISEGGSDSYEQYF. As DNA, the CDR3 is TGTGCCATCAGTGAAGGTGGGAGCGACTCCTACGAGCAGTACTTC.

Concerning this clonotype: This may come from a read error, since a much larger clone is one base off. The V and J genes are TRBV12-3 or TRBV12-4 and TRBJ2-5, with 10 positions matching TRBD2. The CDR3 is 13 residues long. The ends lost 6 bases at V and 9 bases at J; junction bases unmatched: 7. The CDR3 loop is CASSNTSGMAQYF. CDR3 DNA: TGTGCCAGCAGCAACACTAGCGGGATGGCCCAGTACTTC.

The chain uses TRBV4-1 and TRBJ2-1; D unresolved. Germline CDR1 is MGHRA and CDR2 is YSYEKL. V was trimmed by 2 bases and J by 6 bases, leaving 20 bases between them. The CDR3 loop spans 17 amino acids. DNA of the CDR3: TGCGCCAGCAGCCAAAGATGGATTGTTCGGCGAGGCAATGAGCAGTTCTTC. It specifies CASSQRWIVRRGNEQFF.

A note on this clonotype: A read error is possible here, since a much larger clone lies one base away. Given the absence of the conserved phenylalanine or tryptophan at the CDR3 end, a read error is likely. The chain joins TRBV10-3 to TRBJ2-1, with D tentatively TRBD1 or TRBD2 (6 bases each). Trimming shortened V by 2 bases and J by 10 bases, and 21 bases separated the two germline ends. Germline values: CDR1 ENHRY, CDR2 SYGVKD. The CDR3 length is 16 residues. The CDR3 region is CAISEDGTRGNWEQFL. CDR3 in DNA: TGTGCCATCAGTGAGGATGGGACACGGGGGAACTGGGAGCAGTTCCTC.

Of note for this clonotype: No DNA is shown, since the ends of the CDR3 on it are uncertain; the CDR3 is the one TCRdb lists. CDR3 residues: CASTSGTGFYGCTF. The rearrangement joins TRBV6-1 to TRBJ1-2; the DNA was not compared with TRBD1, the D call given in the table. The V gene's germline CDR1 is MNHNS and CDR2 SASEGT. The CDR3 totals 14 residues, both ends included.

In regard to this clonotype: Given a much more abundant clone one base away, this may be a read error. The V gene is TRBV6-6, the J gene TRBJ1-5; 7 nucleotides match TRBD1. The CDR3 sequence is 16 residues long. Germline values: CDR1 MNHNY, CDR2 SVGAGI (reference sequence). The DNA for the CDR3 is TGTGCCAGCAGTTACCCCCGACAGGGCGGCAATCAGTCCCAGCATTTT. It translates to CASSYPRQGGNQSQHF.

Notes on this clonotype: This could be a read error, since a much larger clone is one nucleotide away. The V gene is TRBV6-1, the J gene TRBJ1-5; D possibly corresponds to TRBD1 (5 bases). Germline loops: CDR1 MNHNS, CDR2 SASEGT. The CDR3 is 14 amino acids. Trimming shortened V by 4 bases and J by 3 bases, and 10 bases separated the two germline ends. CDR3 nucleotide sequence: TGTGCCAGCAGTGCCCTGACAGCCAATCAGCCCCAGCATTTT. Translating it yields CASSALTANQPQHF.

Regarding this clonotype: With a much larger clone just one base away, this may be a read error. The V and J genes are TRBV10-3 and TRBJ2-3; D gene uncertain. The germline CDR1 and CDR2 sequences are ENHRY and SYGVKD. The CDR3 covers 12 residues. The CDR3 nucleotides read TGTGCCATCAATGAGTCGGCAGATACGCAGTATTTT. It specifies CAINESADTQYF.

This clonotype has at least ten counts. The V call is TRBV12-3 or TRBV12-4, the J call TRBJ1-1; D uncertain. CDR3 length: 14 amino acids. V dropped 2 bases and J dropped 11 bases, with 18 bases sitting between them. The CDR3 here is CASSLQAAGGRAFF. Here the CDR3 DNA reads TGTGCCAGCAGTTTACAGGCGGCCGGAGGGAGGGCTTTCTTT.

Worth noting for this clonotype: A junction boundary mismatches the germline segment, possibly from a read error. The J gene is TRBJ2-1, the V gene TRBV6-1, with D perhaps TRBD2 (6 bases). Germline V gene sequence: CDR1 MNHNS, CDR2 SASEGT. The CDR3 covers 16 residues. The CDR3 sequence is CTSTSYLSGGYNEQFF. In nucleotides, the CDR3 is TGTACCAGCACCTCTTATCTTAGCGGAGGCTACAATGAGCAGTTCTTC.

This clonotype was counted between two and nine times. The gene calls are TRBV5-1 and TRBJ2-1, with a weak D call TRBD2 (6 bases). V was pared by 0 bases and J by 3 bases, with 13 bases between. The CDR3 has 16 residues. Germline V CDR1 and CDR2: SGHRS, YFSETQ. Written as DNA, the CDR3 is TGCGCCAGCAGCTTGGGCCGGGACTCCGGCTACAATGAGCAGTTCTTC. This translates into CASSLGRDSGYNEQFF.

This sequence joins TRBV10-3 and TRBJ2-1; D is undetermined. The length of the CDR3 is 11 residues. V dropped 3 bases and J dropped 12 bases, with 9 bases sitting between them. CDR1 and CDR2 from the germline V gene are ENHRY and SYGVKD. This chain's CDR3 is CAISDGVGQFF. CDR3 coding DNA: TGTGCCATCAGTGACGGTGTAGGGCAGTTCTTC.

This clonotype has a count of ten or more. The genes are TRBV11-3 and TRBJ1-5; unclear D gene. V gave up 2 bases and J gave up 5 bases, with 7 bases separating them. Looked up from germline, CDR1 is SGHNT and CDR2 is YENEEA. The CDR3 has 13 residues. The CDR3 DNA sequence: TGTGCCAGCAGCTTATGGGAGGATCAGCCCCAGCATTTT. Amino acids: CASSLWEDQPQHF. The whole variable domain, filled in from reference TRBV11-3 and TRBJ1-5, reads EAGVVQSPRYKIIEKKQPVAFWCNPISGHNTLYWYLQNLGQGPELLIRYENEEAVDDSQLPKDRFSAERLKGVDSTLKIQPAELGDSAVYLCASSLWEDQPQHFGDGTRLSIL.

This chain uses TRBV28 with TRBJ1-3, with a tentative D call TRBD1 (5 bases). Per germline, CDR1 MDHEN and CDR2 SYDVKM. The ends were cut back, 7 bases at V and 5 bases at J, with 18 bases in the middle. This CDR3 region has 15 residues. CDR3 coding DNA: TGTGCCAGCACCTCTCCCGGGACCTTCAGAAACACCATATATTTT. Translating it yields CASTSPGTFRNTIYF.

As concerns this clonotype: It may be a read error: a sequence one base away is much more abundant. This chain links TRBV4-1 with TRBJ2-1; D possibly corresponds to TRBD2 (6 bases). The CDR3 has 15 amino acids. V gave up 2 bases and J gave up 0 bases, with 8 bases separating them. Germline V lookup: CDR1 MGHRA, CDR2 YSYEKL. Written as DNA, the CDR3 is TGCGCCAGCAGCCAAATCGGGAGCTCCTACAATGAGCAGTTCTTC. Amino acids: CASSQIGSSYNEQFF.

The chain has TRBV12-3 or TRBV12-4 and TRBJ2-1; 10 bases are a match to TRBD2. This CDR3 is built from 16 residues. V gave up 6 bases and J gave up 15 bases; unmatched junction bases: 20. CDR3 nucleotide sequence: TGTGCCAGCAGCCCCCGGACAAGCGGGAGGGCAGCCCGGCTGTTCTTC. Its protein product is CASSPRTSGRAARLFF.

This rearrangement joins TRBV24-1 to TRBJ2-3; TRBD2 agrees at 8 bases. CDR3 length: 18 residues. The trim removed 5 bases at V and 5 bases at J, leaving 17 bases unmatched. Per germline, CDR1 KGHDR and CDR2 SFDVKD. The CDR3 is CATSGVGAGVKVGDTQYF. The CDR3 DNA follows: TGTGCCACCAGTGGAGTGGGAGCGGGAGTTAAGGTGGGAGATACGCAGTATTTT.

This clonotype has at least ten counts. The J gene is TRBJ2-7, the V gene TRBV5-5; possibly TRBD2 for D (7 bases). This CDR3 contains 16 residues. Germline CDR1 reads SGHKS; CDR2 reads YYEKEE (reference sequence). Trimming pared 0 bases from V and 2 bases from J, leaving 15 bases between. Here the CDR3 reads CASSLVSGGLTYEQYF. Written as DNA, the CDR3 is TGTGCCAGCAGCTTGGTCTCCGGGGGGCTGACCTACGAGCAGTACTTC.

Details on this clonotype: This may be a read error, as it is one base from a much larger clone. In this CDR3 the conserved last residue, phenylalanine or tryptophan, is missing, so a read error is likely. This chain joins TRBV29-1 and TRBJ1-5; possible D gene TRBD1, 6 bases. The CDR3 is 12 amino acids. Trimming removed 6 bases from V and 4 bases from J, with 10 bases in between. Germline-derived CDR1 and CDR2 are SQVTM and ANQGSEA. This chain's CDR3 is CSVQQGNQPQHL. In DNA form, the CDR3 reads TGCAGCGTCCAACAGGGAAATCAGCCCCAGCATCTT.

A single count supports this clonotype. A much larger clone lies a single base off, so this may be a read error. J is TRBJ2-5 and V is TRBV14, with D uncertain. The germline V and J ends were trimmed by 8 bases and 5 bases, with 15 bases remaining between them. Per germline, CDR1 SGHDN and CDR2 FVKESK. CDR3 size: 13 residues. This CDR3 reads CASGSQRWETQYF. CDR3 nucleotides: TGTGCCAGCGGTTCCCAAAGATGGGAGACCCAGTACTTC.

A single count supports this clonotype. The junction does not match germline at one end; this may be a read error. The genes are TRBV5-1 and TRBJ1-1, with D possibly TRBD1 on 6 matching bases. The CDR3 loop spans 14 amino acids. Germline V lookup: CDR1 SGHRS, CDR2 YFSETQ. In nucleotides, the CDR3 is TGTGCCAGCACCTCCGGGACACTGAACACTGAAGCTTTCTTT. It specifies CASTSGTLNTEAFF.

As to this clonotype: Lacking the conserved final phenylalanine or tryptophan, this CDR3 likely reflects a read error. This rearrangement joins TRBV25-1 to TRBJ1-6, with D maybe TRBD1 (6 bases). CDR1 is MGHDK, CDR2 SYGVNS, per germline. Trimming cost V 3 bases and J 9 bases, with 12 bases left between them. The CDR3 length is 14 residues. The CDR3 loop reads CASSDAGVLSPLHY. CDR3 DNA: TGTGCCAGCAGTGATGCAGGGGTACTTTCACCCCTCCACTAT.

As to this clonotype: This may be a read error: a much more frequent sequence differs by one nucleotide. This chain connects TRBV7-9 to TRBJ2-1; D is unclear. Germline values: CDR1 SEHNR, CDR2 FQNEAQ (reference sequence). The CDR3 spans 12 residues. V lost 8 bases, J lost 8 bases, and 13 bases lay in between. The CDR3 protein is CASYVTGYEQFF. The CDR3 DNA is TGTGCCAGCTATGTCACGGGCTATGAGCAGTTCTTC.

The rearrangement uses TRBV9 and TRBJ2-2, with D perhaps matching TRBD2 (6 bases). Trimming cost V 0 bases and J 6 bases, with 9 bases left between them. This CDR3 comprises 14 residues. Germline V gene lookup returns CDR1 SGDLS and CDR2 YYNGEE. CDR3 nucleotide sequence: TGTGCCAGCAGCGTAGCTACGGGGGCCGGGGAGCTGTTTTTT. This codes for CASSVATGAGELFF.

Turning to this clonotype: Being one base from a much bigger clone, this may be a read error. This CDR3 fails to terminate in the conserved phenylalanine or tryptophan, so it likely reflects a read error. The rearrangement links TRBV6-6 to TRBJ2-7, with 11 bases fitting TRBD1. There are 15 residues in the CDR3. J lost 3 bases, V lost 1 base, and 2 bases had no gene match. Germline lookup yields CDR1 MNHNY and CDR2 SVGAGI (reference sequence). CDR3 DNA sequence: TGTGCCAGCAGTTACTACGGGACAGGGGGCTACGAGCAGTACATC. Amino acids: CASSYYGTGGYEQYI.